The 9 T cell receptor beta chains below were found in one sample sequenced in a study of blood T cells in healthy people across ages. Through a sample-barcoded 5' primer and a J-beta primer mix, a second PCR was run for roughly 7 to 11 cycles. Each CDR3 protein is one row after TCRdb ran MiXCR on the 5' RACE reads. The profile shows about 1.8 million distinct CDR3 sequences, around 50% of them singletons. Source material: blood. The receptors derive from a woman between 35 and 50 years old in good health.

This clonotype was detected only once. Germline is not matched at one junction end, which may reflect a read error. In nucleotides, the CDR3 is TGCGCCAGCATCTTGGGGGCCAGCTCCTACGAGCAGTACTTC. Amino acid sequence: CASILGASSYEQYF. V and J are TRBV5-1 and TRBJ2-7; TRBD1 might be the D (6 bases). The germline V gene encodes CDR1 SGHRS and CDR2 YFSETQ. This CDR3 has 14 amino acids.

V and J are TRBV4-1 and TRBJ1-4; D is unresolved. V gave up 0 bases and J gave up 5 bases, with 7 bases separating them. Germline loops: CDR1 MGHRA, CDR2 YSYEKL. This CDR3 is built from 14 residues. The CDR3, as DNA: TGCGCCAGCAGCCAAGATCCTACGAATGAAAAACTGTTTTTT. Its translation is CASSQDPTNEKLFF.

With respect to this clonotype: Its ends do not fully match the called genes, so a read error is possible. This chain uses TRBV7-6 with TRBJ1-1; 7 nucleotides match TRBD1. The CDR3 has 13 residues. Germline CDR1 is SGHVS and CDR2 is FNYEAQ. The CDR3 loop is CASSVAQDREAFF. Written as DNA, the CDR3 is TGTGCCAGCAGCGTAGCGCAGGACAGGGAAGCTTTCTTT.

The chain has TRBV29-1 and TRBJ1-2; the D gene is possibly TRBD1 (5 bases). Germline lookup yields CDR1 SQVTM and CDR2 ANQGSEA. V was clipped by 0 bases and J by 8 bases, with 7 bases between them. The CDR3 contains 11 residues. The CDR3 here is CSVEDRQGYTF. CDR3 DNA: TGCAGCGTTGAAGATCGACAGGGCTACACCTTC.

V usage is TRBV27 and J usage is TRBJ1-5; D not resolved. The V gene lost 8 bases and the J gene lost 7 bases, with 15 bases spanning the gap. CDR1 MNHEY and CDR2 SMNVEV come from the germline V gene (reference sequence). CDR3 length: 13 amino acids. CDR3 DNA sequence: TGTGCCAGCCCAGACTGGGGAGGCCAGCCCCAGCATTTT. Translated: CASPDWGGQPQHF.

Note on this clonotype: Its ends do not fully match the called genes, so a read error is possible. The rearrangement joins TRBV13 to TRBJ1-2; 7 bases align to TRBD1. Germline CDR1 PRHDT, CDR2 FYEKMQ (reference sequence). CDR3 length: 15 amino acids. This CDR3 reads CASSLGGSPYYGYTF. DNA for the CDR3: TGTGCCAGCAGCCTAGGGGGCTCACCCTACTATGGCTACACCTTC.

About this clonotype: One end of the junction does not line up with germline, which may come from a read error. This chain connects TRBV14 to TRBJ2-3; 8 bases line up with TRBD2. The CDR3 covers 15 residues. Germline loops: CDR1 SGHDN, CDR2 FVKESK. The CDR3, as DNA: TGTGCCAGCAGCCAACACGGGGGGGTCACAGAGACGCAGTATTTT. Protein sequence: CASSQHGGVTETQYF.

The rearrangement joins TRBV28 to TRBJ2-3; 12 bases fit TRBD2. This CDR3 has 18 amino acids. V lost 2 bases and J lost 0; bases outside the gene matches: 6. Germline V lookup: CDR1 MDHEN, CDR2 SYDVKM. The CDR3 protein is CASSLELAGGSSTDTQYF. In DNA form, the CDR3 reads TGTGCCAGCAGTTTAGAACTAGCGGGAGGATCTAGCACAGATACGCAGTATTTT.

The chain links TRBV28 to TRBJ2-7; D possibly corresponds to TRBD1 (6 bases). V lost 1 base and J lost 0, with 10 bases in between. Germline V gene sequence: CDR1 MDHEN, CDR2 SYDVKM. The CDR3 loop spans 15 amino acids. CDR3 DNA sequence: TGTGCCAGCAGTTTATTGGGACAATTCTCCTACGAGCAGTACTTC. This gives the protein CASSLLGQFSYEQYF.